These 25 T cell receptor beta chains were sequenced from one sample in a study of cytotoxic CD8 clonotypes in ibrutinib-treated CLL (dated by TCRdb to 2020 to 2022). The sample's time point label, decoded: approximately 25 months on ibrutinib. Library preparation employed the immunoSEQ multiplex PCR assay. TCRdb limited this immuneACCESS table to in-frame rearrangements with V and J called. A share of clones is missing; checked studies link under half to unresolved V genes, and the rest is unexplained. The sample table holds 130,000 or so clones, of which over 75% were seen once. The ten largest clones add up to approximately 2% of the sample. Material: PBMCs, obtained after 24 months of ibrutinib treatment. Every receptor here comes from a human donor with chronic lymphocytic leukemia.

This chain connects TRBV6-5 to TRBJ1-5; perhaps TRBD1 as D (6 bases). With 2 bases removed from V and 4 bases from J, the gap between germline ends came to 9 bases. The CDR3 has 14 amino acids. From germline, CDR1 is MNHEY and CDR2 SVGAGI. CDR3 bases: TGTGCCAGCAGTTACGACAGGTCAAATCAGCCCCAGCATTTT. Amino acid sequence: CASSYDRSNQPQHF.

The V call is TRBV7-2, the J call TRBJ1-5, with D possibly matching TRBD1 (5 bases). CDR1 is SGHTA, CDR2 FQGNSA, per germline. The CDR3 contains 14 residues. V was clipped by 5 bases and J by 2 bases, with 10 bases between them. The CDR3 sequence is CASSRQGGNQPQHF. CDR3 DNA: TGTGCCAGCAGCCGTCAAGGGGGCAATCAGCCCCAGCATTTT.

The CDR3 nucleotides are TGTGCCAGCAGTTCGAGTTCCCTCGTCCTCGGCGAGCAGTACTTC. Amino acid sequence: CASSSSSLVLGEQYF. The chain employs TRBV27 and TRBJ2-7; D is uncertain. Trimming stripped 4 bases from V and 6 bases from J, with 19 bases between. This CDR3 contains 15 residues. CDR1 MNHEY and CDR2 SMNVEV come from the germline V gene (reference sequence).

The rearrangement joins TRBV19 to TRBJ1-2; 8 nucleotides agree with TRBD1. Germline lookup yields CDR1 LNHDA and CDR2 SQIVND (reference sequence). Losses at the gene ends were 6 bases for V and 5 bases for J; bases not matched to a gene: 11. CDR3 length: 15 amino acids. CDR3 nucleotides: TGTGCCAGTAGGGACAGGGAGCGCAAGAGGTATGGCTACACCTTC. Protein: CASRDRERKRYGYTF.

The chain combines TRBV5-6 with TRBJ1-2, with 10 bases fitting TRBD1. Germline CDR1 is SGHDT and CDR2 is YYEEEE. Trimming cost V 0 bases and J 8 bases; bases outside gene matches: 4. There are 14 residues in the CDR3. CDR3 sequence: CASSLGQGARGYTF. The CDR3, as DNA: TGTGCCAGCAGCTTGGGACAGGGGGCGCGAGGCTACACCTTC.

The rearrangement uses TRBV7-8 and TRBJ2-5, with unresolved D. The V end lost 0 bases, the J end lost 1 base, and 9 bases lay between the germline ends. The CDR3 is made up of 15 amino acids. Per the germline V gene, CDR1 is SGHVS and CDR2 is FQNEAQ. The CDR3 loop is CASSLAPPSQETQYF. The DNA of the CDR3 is TGTGCCAGCAGCTTAGCGCCACCTAGCCAAGAGACCCAGTACTTC.

This clone has a single count. The chain employs TRBV28 and TRBJ2-1, with TRBD2 as a possible D gene (6 bases). The V end was cut by 2 bases, the J end by 8 bases, with 19 bases between. This CDR3 spans 16 amino acids. Germline assignment: CDR1 MDHEN and CDR2 SYDVKM. CDR3 sequence: CASSLGGTSGRYEQFF. DNA for the CDR3: TGTGCCAGCAGTTTAGGGGGGACCAGCGGACGCTATGAGCAGTTCTTC.

The chain has TRBV7-9 and TRBJ2-3, with a possible D match to TRBD1 (6 bases). The V gene's germline CDR1 is SEHNR and CDR2 FQNEAQ (reference sequence). The V end was cut by 8 bases, the J end by 6 bases, with 27 bases between. This CDR3 contains 17 residues. The CDR3 reads CASQDSHRATAPDTQYF. The CDR3 DNA sequence: TGTGCCAGCCAGGACTCACACAGGGCCACAGCCCCCGATACGCAGTATTTT.

The chain employs TRBV15 and TRBJ1-3, with D uncertain. The CDR3 covers 14 residues. Germline CDR1 reads LNHNV; CDR2 reads YYDKDF (reference sequence). V was cut by 0 bases and J by 4 bases, with 7 bases left in between. The CDR3 sequence is CATSRESQGNTIYF. CDR3 nucleotide sequence: TGTGCCACCAGCAGAGAGTCACAGGGAAACACCATATATTTT.

V and J are TRBV10-3 and TRBJ2-2, with TRBD2 identical over 8 bases. Germline CDR1 ENHRY, CDR2 SYGVKD. This CDR3 has 15 residues. CDR3 coding DNA: TGTGCATCCAGCGGGAGCGACCCGAACACCGGGGAGCTGTTTTTT. Protein sequence: CASSGSDPNTGELFF.

The chain is built from TRBV7-2 and TRBJ2-3; D gene ambiguous. Trimming shortened V by 4 bases and J by 3 bases, and 17 bases separated the two germline ends. Looked up from germline, CDR1 is SGHTA and CDR2 is FQGNSA. This CDR3 region has 16 residues. The CDR3 DNA follows: TGTGCCAGCAGCTCCCCCGGGCTACAGAGGACAGATACGCAGTATTTT. This encodes CASSSPGLQRTDTQYF.

The chain has TRBV7-2 and TRBJ1-6, with D maybe TRBD1 (5 bases). CDR1 and CDR2 from the germline V gene are SGHTA and FQGNSA. The CDR3 totals 15 residues. Trimming cost V 1 base and J 8 bases, with 12 bases left between them. The DNA of the CDR3 is TGTGCCAGCAGCTTAGTCTCTGCAGGGCATTCACCCCTCCACTTT. Protein product: CASSLVSAGHSPLHF.

This clone was seen a single time. V usage is TRBV7-2 and J usage is TRBJ2-7, with a weak D call TRBD1 (5 bases). The CDR3 is made up of 14 amino acids. V gave up 1 base and J gave up 3 bases, with 10 bases separating them. Germline V gene data show CDR1 as SGHTA and CDR2 as FQGNSA. This CDR3 is CASSLGVRDYEQYF. For the CDR3, the DNA is TGTGCCAGCAGCTTAGGGGTCAGGGACTACGAGCAGTACTTC.

V gene TRBV29-1 combines with J gene TRBJ2-7; 7 bases line up with TRBD1. This CDR3 comprises 13 residues. Germline V lookup: CDR1 SQVTM, CDR2 ANQGSEA. V was pared by 4 bases and J by 1 base, with 4 bases of the junction left unmatched. CDR3 amino acids: CSVGQGLSYEQYF. CDR3 sequence (DNA): TGCAGCGTTGGACAGGGCCTATCCTACGAGCAGTACTTC.

The chain recombines TRBV7-2 with TRBJ2-2; TRBD1 matches at 8 bases. This CDR3 is 15 amino acids long. Germline V gene data show CDR1 as SGHTA and CDR2 as FQGNSA. J lost 9 bases, V lost 4 bases, and 10 bases had no gene match. Here the CDR3 reads CASSSRTGNVRELFF. Written as DNA, the CDR3 is TGTGCCAGCAGCTCCCGGACAGGGAACGTCAGGGAGCTGTTTTTT.

The chain has TRBV9 and TRBJ2-2, with TRBD2 matching over 10 bases. Trimming took 2 bases from V and 6 from J; bases not matched to a gene: 7. CDR3 size: 16 residues. The germline CDR1 and CDR2 sequences are SGDLS and YYNGEE. The CDR3 loop reads CASSVTSGVIPGELFF. The CDR3 DNA is TGTGCCAGCAGCGTCACTAGCGGGGTCATACCCGGGGAGCTGTTTTTT. Drawing the rest from reference TRBV9 and TRBJ2-2, the complete variable domain is DSGVTQTPKHLITATGQRVTLRCSPRSGDLSVYWYQQSLDQGLQFLIQYYNGEERAKGNILERFSAQQFPDLHSELNLSSLELGDSALYFCASSVTSGVIPGELFFGEGSRLTVL.

The J gene is TRBJ1-4, the V gene TRBV2, with unresolved D. V was shortened by 10 bases and J by 2 bases, with 17 bases between the two germline ends. CDR1 is SNHLY and CDR2 is FYNNEI in the germline V gene. CDR3 length: 15 amino acids. In nucleotides, the CDR3 is TGTGCCAACGCCCCCAAGGGTTTTACTAATGAAAAACTGTTTTTT. Protein product: CANAPKGFTNEKLFF.

The chain has TRBV10-3 and TRBJ1-2; 12 nucleotides match TRBD1. The germline gives CDR1 ENHRY, CDR2 SYGVKD. The CDR3 spans 14 residues. V trimming: 10 bases; J trimming: 7 bases; junction bases outside the gene matches: 10. This chain's CDR3 is CASSPGQGAGGYTF. The CDR3 DNA is TGTGCCAGCTCTCCGGGACAGGGGGCCGGTGGCTACACCTTC.

This chain uses TRBV7-3 with TRBJ2-2; weak D call: TRBD2 (5 bases). Trimming stripped 2 bases from V and 4 bases from J, with 8 bases between. The CDR3 consists of 14 residues. The germline gives CDR1 SGHTA, CDR2 FQGTGA. The CDR3 region is CASSLGGSTGELFF. DNA for the CDR3: TGTGCCAGCAGCTTAGGTGGGAGCACCGGGGAGCTGTTTTTT.

V and J are TRBV28 and TRBJ2-1; perhaps D is TRBD1 or TRBD2 (5 bases each). Germline-derived CDR1 and CDR2 are MDHEN and SYDVKM. Trimming removed 6 bases from V and 4 bases from J, with 13 bases in between. This CDR3 contains 14 residues. The CDR3 spells CASRPGTKYNEQFF. CDR3 bases: TGTGCCAGCAGGCCAGGGACCAAGTACAATGAGCAGTTCTTC.

The chain has TRBV5-1 and TRBJ2-3; 10 bases align to TRBD2. The J segment lost 1 base and the V segment lost 0 bases, leaving 2 bases of the junction unmatched. CDR1 is SGHRS and CDR2 is YFSETQ in the germline V gene. The CDR3 has 16 residues. Here the CDR3 reads CASSLDLAGGTDTQYF. The CDR3 DNA sequence: TGCGCCAGCAGCTTGGACCTAGCGGGAGGCACAGATACGCAGTATTTT.

The rearrangement links TRBV5-4 to TRBJ1-1; perhaps TRBD1 as D (5 bases). The CDR3 is made up of 15 amino acids. The V and J ends lost 3 bases and 5 bases respectively, with 17 bases between them. CDR1 and CDR2 from the germline V gene are SGHNT and YYREEE (reference sequence). The CDR3 DNA sequence: TGTGCCAGCAGCTCGTTTAGCCCGGCAGGGACTGAAGCTTTCTTT. Its translation: CASSSFSPAGTEAFF.

The V gene is TRBV6-5, the J gene TRBJ1-3; D uncertain. This CDR3 has 14 residues. CDR1 is MNHEY, CDR2 SVGAGI, per germline. V dropped 11 bases and J dropped 0 bases, with 14 bases sitting between them. CDR3 region: CARTPAASGNTIYF. Here the CDR3 DNA reads TGTGCCCGAACGCCGGCAGCCTCTGGAAACACCATATATTTT.

The rearrangement uses TRBV7-2 and TRBJ1-4, with no clear D. V lost 1 base and J 5 bases, leaving 8 bases between the germline ends. Per the germline V gene, CDR1 is SGHTA and CDR2 is FQGNSA. This CDR3 has 14 residues. This chain's CDR3 is CASSLGGGNEKLFF. In DNA form, the CDR3 reads TGTGCCAGCAGCTTAGGAGGAGGCAATGAAAAACTGTTTTTT.

The V gene is TRBV6-6, the J gene TRBJ1-1; 7 positions match TRBD1. The V and J ends lost 8 bases and 4 bases, in that order; junction bases with no gene match: 10. Germline V gene sequence: CDR1 MNHNY, CDR2 SVGAGI (reference sequence). The CDR3 sequence is 14 residues long. CDR3: CASVQGQGSTEAFF. The CDR3, as DNA: TGTGCCAGCGTACAGGGGCAGGGTAGCACTGAAGCTTTCTTT.